This TCR beta chain was identified in a study of T cell responses to AZD1222 COVID-19 vaccine listed by TCRdb under 2021. As for the study more broadly: AZD1222 recipients given second doses at about 4 weeks or at about 12 weeks were pooled, since spike-specific TCR depth and breadth were not found to differ between the two schedules. A total of under 250 trial participants underwent TCR sequencing, of whom roughly 210 had received two doses of AZD1222 and around 25 had received two doses of the MenACWY control vaccine. Trial participants were enrolled by age into subgroups of 18-55, 56-69 and 70-plus years, and about 150, 27 and 61 TCR-sequenced participants, respectively, were included in these subgroups. Paper-wide results and their limitations: The vaccine-associated CD4 TCRs covered the entire spike protein, and the dominant responses fell in regions 160-218 and 743-854. In the small 56-69-year group, the increase in depth fell short of significance, most likely because of low power. Because no day 14 peak-response samples were available, the repertoires could be characterized only after the peak T cell response. Reportedly, almost half of the unique spike-specific TCRs recognized epitopes lying outside the regions that are mutated in the B.1.351 and B.1.1.7 variants. Conclusions about previously exposed vaccinees are limited because only 5 or 6 AZD1222 recipients were SARS-CoV-2 seropositive at baseline. After two AZD1222 doses, both the breadth and the depth of spike-specific TCRs were significantly higher than at day 0 and than in MenACWY recipients. Most participants were white British and females outnumbered males, and the authors suggested that clonal diversity may have been underestimated.

The CDR3 regions of human TCRbeta chains were analyzed by immunosequencing. Per the source publication's procedure: TCRs in the repertoires were compared against a reference library of SARS-CoV-2-specific TCRs that had been generated with the MIRA antigen-specificity platform. Breadth was defined as the fraction of unique TCRs that were SARS-CoV-2-associated, and depth was defined as the fraction of total T cells that were SARS-CoV-2-associated. Using the MIRA data, each spike-specific TCR was mapped to the spike region that the TCR reacts to and placed in a CD4 or CD8 class. Log10-transformed breadth and depth values were compared by one-way ANOVA with Sidak's multiple comparisons tests. TCRdb mirrors the immuneACCESS table, restricted to in-frame sequences. Some clones are absent from its copies; in checked studies, under half trace to an unresolved V gene, and the reason for the others is unknown. V, J and clone size derive from that table, while D and trimming were established from the DNA sequence. Here the sample has roughly 42,000 clones; 60% to 85% occur a single time. The ten largest clones add up to about 3.7% of the sample.

Note on this clone: Its antigen is unknown. Base quality data are lacking; no much larger clone is found one base away.

The CDR3 starts with the cysteine, ends with the phenylalanine, and has 11 residues. Just CDR3 DNA is preserved here, 33 bases in frame from base 1. From the germline V gene, CDR1 is SGHDT and CDR2 is YYEEEE. Trimming takes 6 bases from V and 2 bases from J, and the germline ends sit 3 bases apart. The time point label on this specimen signifies: baseline before first vaccination. The vaccinee samples were drawn from two UK trials, COV001 and COV002, one of which was a single-blind randomized controlled phase 2/3 trial testing AZD1222 (ChAdOx1 nCoV-19) in healthy adults. For TCRbeta chain sequencing, PBMC samples were collected from trial participants at day 0 and at day 28 after the second dose.

The rearranged segments are TRBV5-6 and TRBJ1-3; the D gene lacks a confident call. Here the sequenced sample was peripheral blood, taken on day 0 of AZD1222 vaccination. This clonotype was obtained from an adult in good health. The DNA reads TGTGCCAGCACAGCTGGAAACACCATATATTTT. Its product reads: CASTAGNTIYF.